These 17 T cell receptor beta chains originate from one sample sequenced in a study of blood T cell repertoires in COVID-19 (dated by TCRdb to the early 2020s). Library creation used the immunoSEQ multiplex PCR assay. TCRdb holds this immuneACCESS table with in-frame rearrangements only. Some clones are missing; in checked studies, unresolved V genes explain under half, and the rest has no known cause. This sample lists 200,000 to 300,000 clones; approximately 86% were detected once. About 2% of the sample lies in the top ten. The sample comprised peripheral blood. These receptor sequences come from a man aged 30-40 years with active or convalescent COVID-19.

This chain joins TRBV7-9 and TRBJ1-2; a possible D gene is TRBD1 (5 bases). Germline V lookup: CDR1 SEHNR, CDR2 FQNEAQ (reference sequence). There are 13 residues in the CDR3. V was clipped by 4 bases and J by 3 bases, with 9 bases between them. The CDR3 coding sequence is TGTGCCAGCAGCTCCCTACAGGACTATGGCTACACCTTC. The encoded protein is CASSSLQDYGYTF.

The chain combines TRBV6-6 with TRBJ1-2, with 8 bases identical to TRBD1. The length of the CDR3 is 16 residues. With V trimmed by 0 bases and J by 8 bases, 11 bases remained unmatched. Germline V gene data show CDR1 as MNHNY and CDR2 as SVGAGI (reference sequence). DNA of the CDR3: TGTGCCAGCAGTTACTCAACTCAGACAGGGGCGGGCGGCTACACCTTC. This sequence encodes CASSYSTQTGAGGYTF.

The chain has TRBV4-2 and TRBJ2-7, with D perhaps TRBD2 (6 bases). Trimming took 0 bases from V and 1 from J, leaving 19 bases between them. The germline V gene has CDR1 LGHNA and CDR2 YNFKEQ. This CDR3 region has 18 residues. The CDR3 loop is CASSQESMGPGTSYEQYF. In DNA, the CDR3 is TGTGCCAGCAGCCAAGAATCGATGGGACCAGGGACTTCCTACGAGCAGTACTTC.

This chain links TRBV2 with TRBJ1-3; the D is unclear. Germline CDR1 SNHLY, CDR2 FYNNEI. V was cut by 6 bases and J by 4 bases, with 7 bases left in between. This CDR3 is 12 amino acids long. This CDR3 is CASSPQGNTIYF. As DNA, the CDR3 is TGTGCCAGCAGCCCCCAGGGAAACACCATATATTTT.

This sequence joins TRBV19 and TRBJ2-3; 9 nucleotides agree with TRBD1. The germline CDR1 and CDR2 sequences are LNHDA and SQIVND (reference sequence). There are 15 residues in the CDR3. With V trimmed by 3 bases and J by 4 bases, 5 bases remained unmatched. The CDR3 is CASSMGTGFPDTQYF. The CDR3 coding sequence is TGTGCCAGTAGTATGGGGACAGGGTTTCCAGATACGCAGTATTTT.

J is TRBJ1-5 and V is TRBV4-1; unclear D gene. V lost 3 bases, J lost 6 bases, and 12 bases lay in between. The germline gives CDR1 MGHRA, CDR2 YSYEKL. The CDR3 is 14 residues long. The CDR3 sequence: CASSQVGVGQPQHF. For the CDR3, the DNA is TGCGCCAGCAGCCAGGTCGGGGTTGGTCAGCCCCAGCATTTT.

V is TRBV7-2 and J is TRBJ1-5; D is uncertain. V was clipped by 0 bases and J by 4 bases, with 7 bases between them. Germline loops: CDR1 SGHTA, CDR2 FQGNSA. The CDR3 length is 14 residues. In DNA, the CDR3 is TGTGCCAGCAGCTTAGCGCAAGCAAATCAGCCCCAGCATTTT. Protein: CASSLAQANQPQHF. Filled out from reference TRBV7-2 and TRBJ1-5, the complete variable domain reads GAGVSQSPSNKVTEKGKDVELRCDPISGHTALYWYRQSLGQGLEFLIYFQGNSAPDKSGLPSDRFSAERTGGSVSTLTIQRTQQEDSAVYLCASSLAQANQPQHFGDGTRLSIL.

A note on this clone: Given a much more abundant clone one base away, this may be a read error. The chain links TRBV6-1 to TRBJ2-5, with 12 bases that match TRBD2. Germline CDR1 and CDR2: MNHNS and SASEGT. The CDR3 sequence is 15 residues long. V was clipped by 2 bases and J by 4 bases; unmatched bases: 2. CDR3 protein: CASSELAGGPETQYF. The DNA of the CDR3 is TGTGCCAGCAGTGAACTAGCGGGGGGGCCAGAGACCCAGTACTTC.

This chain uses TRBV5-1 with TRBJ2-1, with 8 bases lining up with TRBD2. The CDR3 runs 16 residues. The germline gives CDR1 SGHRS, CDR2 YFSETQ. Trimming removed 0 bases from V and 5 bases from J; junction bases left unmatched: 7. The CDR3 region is CASSLVAAGGNNEQFF. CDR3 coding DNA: TGCGCCAGCAGCTTGGTAGCGGCGGGGGGAAACAATGAGCAGTTCTTC.

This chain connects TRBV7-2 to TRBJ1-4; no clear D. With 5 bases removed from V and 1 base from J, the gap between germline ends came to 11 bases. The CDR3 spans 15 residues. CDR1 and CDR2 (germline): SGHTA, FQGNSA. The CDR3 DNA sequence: TGTGCCAGCAGCGCCACAAGAATAACTAATGAAAAACTGTTTTTT. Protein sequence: CASSATRITNEKLFF.

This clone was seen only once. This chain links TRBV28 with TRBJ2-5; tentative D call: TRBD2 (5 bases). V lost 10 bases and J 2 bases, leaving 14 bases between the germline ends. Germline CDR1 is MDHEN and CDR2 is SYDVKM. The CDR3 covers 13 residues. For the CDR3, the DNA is TGTGCCACCGCGAGAGCGGAGCAAGAGACCCAGTACTTC. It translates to CATARAEQETQYF.

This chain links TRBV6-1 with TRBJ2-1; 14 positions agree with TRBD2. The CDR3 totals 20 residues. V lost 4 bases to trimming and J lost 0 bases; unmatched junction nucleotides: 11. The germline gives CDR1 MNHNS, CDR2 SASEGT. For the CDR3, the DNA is TGTGCCAGCAGTGCCGGCATCGGGACTAGCGGGGGAGTCTCCTACAATGAGCAGTTCTTC. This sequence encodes CASSAGIGTSGGVSYNEQFF.

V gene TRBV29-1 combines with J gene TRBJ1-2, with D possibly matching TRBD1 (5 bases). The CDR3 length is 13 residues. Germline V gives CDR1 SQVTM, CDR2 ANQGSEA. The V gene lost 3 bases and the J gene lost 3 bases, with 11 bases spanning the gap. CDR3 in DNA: TGCAGCGTTGACAACGGGGGGGACTATGGCTACACCTTC. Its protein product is CSVDNGGDYGYTF.

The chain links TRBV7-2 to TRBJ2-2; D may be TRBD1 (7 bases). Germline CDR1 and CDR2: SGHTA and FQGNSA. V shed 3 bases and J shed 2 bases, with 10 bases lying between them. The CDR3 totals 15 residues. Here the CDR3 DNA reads TGTGCCAGCAGCTTCCAGGGGGGAAACACCGGGGAGCTGTTTTTT. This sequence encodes CASSFQGGNTGELFF.

CDR3 in DNA: TGTGCCAGCGGTAGAAACAGGGATAGTCTGATGAACACTGAAGCTTTCTTT. This codes for CASGRNRDSLMNTEAFF. The chain recombines TRBV2 with TRBJ1-1, with D possibly TRBD1 on 6 matching bases. The CDR3 has 17 residues. Germline CDR1 is SNHLY and CDR2 is FYNNEI. The V end was cut by 8 bases, the J end by 0 bases, with 22 bases between.

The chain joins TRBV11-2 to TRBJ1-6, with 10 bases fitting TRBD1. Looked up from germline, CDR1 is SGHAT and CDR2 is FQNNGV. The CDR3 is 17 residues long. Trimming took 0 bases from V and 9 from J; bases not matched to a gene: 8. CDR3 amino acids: CASSLDPGQGISSPLHF. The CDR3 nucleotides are TGTGCCAGCAGCTTAGACCCGGGACAGGGGATCAGTTCACCCCTCCACTTT.

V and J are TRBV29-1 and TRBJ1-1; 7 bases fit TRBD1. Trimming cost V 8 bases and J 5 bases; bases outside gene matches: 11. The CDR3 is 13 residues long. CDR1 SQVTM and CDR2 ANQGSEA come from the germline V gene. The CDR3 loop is CSLKGAPGTEAFF. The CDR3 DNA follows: TGCAGCCTAAAGGGGGCCCCAGGTACTGAAGCTTTCTTT.